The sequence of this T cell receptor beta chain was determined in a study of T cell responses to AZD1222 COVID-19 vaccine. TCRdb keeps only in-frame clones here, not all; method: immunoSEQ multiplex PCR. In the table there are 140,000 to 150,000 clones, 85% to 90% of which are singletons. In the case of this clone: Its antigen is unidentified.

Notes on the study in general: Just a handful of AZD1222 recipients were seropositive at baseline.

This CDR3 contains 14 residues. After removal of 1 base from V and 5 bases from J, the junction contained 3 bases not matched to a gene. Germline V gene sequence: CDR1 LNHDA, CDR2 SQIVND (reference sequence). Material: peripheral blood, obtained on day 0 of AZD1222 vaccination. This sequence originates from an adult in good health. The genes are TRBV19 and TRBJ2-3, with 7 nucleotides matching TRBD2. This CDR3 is CASSIVASGDTQYF. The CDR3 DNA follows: TGTGCCAGTAGTATAGTAGCTAGCGGAGATACGCAGTATTTT.